This passage covers 32 T cell receptor beta chains from one sample sequenced in a study of somatic mutations in cytotoxic T cells in rheumatoid arthritis. Data came from immunoSEQ multiplex PCR; TCRdb stores just in-frame clones and leaves some out. The table lists 6,000 or so clones, under 75% of them singletons. Specimen: CD8+ T cells sorted from blood. The receptors were sampled from a woman aged 45-60 years in good health.

This chain uses TRBV9 with TRBJ1-1; the match to TRBD1 covers 9 bases. Trimming at V came to 6 bases and at J to 2 bases, leaving 5 bases not matched to a gene. This CDR3 region has 14 residues. CDR1 and CDR2 (germline): SGDLS, YYNGEE. The CDR3 loop is CASKRTGDNTEAFF. For the CDR3, the DNA is TGTGCCAGCAAAAGGACAGGGGACAACACTGAAGCTTTCTTT.

This clone occurred once. The chain combines TRBV6-1 with TRBJ1-5; no definite D call. Trimming stripped 5 bases from V and 2 bases from J, with 16 bases between. Germline V lookup: CDR1 MNHNS, CDR2 SASEGT. The CDR3 has 16 amino acids. In DNA, the CDR3 is TGTGCCAGCAGTCAAGGGCCCCCGACACGCAATCAGCCCCAGCATTTT. Protein product: CASSQGPPTRNQPQHF.

With regard to this clone: Other DNA sequences of this sample code for an identical CDR3. CDR3 nucleotides: TGTGCCAGCAGCCTGCGGGGGGGCAATGAGCAGTTCTTC. It translates to CASSLRGGNEQFF. The chain combines TRBV5-4 with TRBJ2-1; 9 positions match TRBD2. Germline V lookup: CDR1 SGHNT, CDR2 YYREEE (reference sequence). The CDR3 runs to 13 residues. Trimming at V came to 4 bases and at J to 6 bases, leaving 2 bases not matched to a gene.

V is TRBV6-6 and J is TRBJ1-6; D ambiguous. The ends were cut back, 6 bases at V and 7 bases at J, with 16 bases in the middle. The germline V gene has CDR1 MNHNY and CDR2 SVGAGI (reference sequence). The CDR3 covers 15 residues. CDR3 nucleotides: TGTGCCAGCAGGCGGCTCGATCGGGAGAATTCACCCCTCCACTTT. Translating gives CASRRLDRENSPLHF.

The rearrangement links TRBV7-9 to TRBJ2-7; 7 bases line up with TRBD1. V gave up 4 bases and J gave up 3 bases; unmatched junction bases: 3. Germline V gene lookup returns CDR1 SEHNR and CDR2 FQNEAQ (reference sequence). CDR3 length equals 13 residues. The CDR3 DNA reads as TGTGCCAGCAGCTCCGGACAGGTCTACGAGCAGTACTTC. Protein: CASSSGQVYEQYF.

The chain joins TRBV9 to TRBJ2-7; possibly TRBD2 for D (6 bases). Trimming stripped 0 bases from V and 0 bases from J, with 13 bases between. Germline lookup yields CDR1 SGDLS and CDR2 YYNGEE. The CDR3 loop spans 16 amino acids. This CDR3 reads CASSVGGGASSYEQYF. The CDR3 DNA is TGTGCCAGCAGCGTAGGTGGCGGGGCTAGCTCCTACGAGCAGTACTTC.

The chain couples TRBV28 to TRBJ1-5; D is undetermined. V lost 4 bases, J lost 1 base, and 14 bases lay in between. Germline V CDR1 and CDR2: MDHEN, SYDVKM. The CDR3 runs 16 residues. This CDR3 reads CASSSVVPPSNQPQHF. The CDR3, as DNA: TGTGCCAGCAGTTCCGTTGTTCCTCCCAGCAATCAGCCCCAGCATTTT.

The chain couples TRBV27 to TRBJ1-1; TRBD1 matches at 7 bases. J gave up 0 bases and V 6 bases, and 4 bases lay outside the gene matches. The V gene's germline CDR1 is MNHEY and CDR2 SMNVEV (reference sequence). This CDR3 contains 14 residues. The CDR3: CASSQQGMNTEAFF. The CDR3 DNA follows: TGTGCCAGCAGCCAACAGGGGATGAACACTGAAGCTTTCTTT.

There are a few counts of this clone. The chain uses TRBV15 and TRBJ1-2; D remains ambiguous. The germline V gene has CDR1 LNHNV and CDR2 YYDKDF (reference sequence). The V and J ends lost 0 bases and 2 bases respectively, with 4 bases between them. The CDR3 is 13 residues long. The CDR3 reads CATSRDRNYGYTF. The DNA for the CDR3 is TGTGCCACCAGCAGAGACAGGAACTATGGCTACACCTTC.

The chain links TRBV10-2 to TRBJ2-6, with D uncertain. The CDR3 totals 14 residues. CDR1 and CDR2 (germline): WSHSY, SAAADI. Trimming shortened V by 3 bases and J by 0 bases, and 3 bases separated the two germline ends. CDR3 amino acids: CASSDGSGANVLTF. As DNA, the CDR3 is TGCGCCAGCAGTGACGGCTCTGGGGCCAACGTCCTGACTTTC.

This sequence joins TRBV19 and TRBJ1-2, with TRBD1 identical over 9 bases. CDR3 size: 13 residues. Germline V gives CDR1 LNHDA, CDR2 SQIVND (reference sequence). V lost 10 bases and J lost 5; bases outside the gene matches: 8. The CDR3 reads CATIPGQGYGYTF. As DNA, the CDR3 is TGTGCCACTATCCCGGGACAGGGATATGGCTACACCTTC. Full variable domain (rest looked up from reference TRBV19 and TRBJ1-2): DGGITQSPKYLFRKEGQNVTLSCEQNLNHDAMYWYRQDPGQGLRLIYYSQIVNDFQKGDIAEGYSVSREKKESFPLTVTSAQKNPTAFYLCATIPGQGYGYTFGSGTRLTVV.

This chain joins TRBV5-8 and TRBJ2-5, with 12 bases matching TRBD2. This CDR3 has 15 residues. With V trimmed by 1 base and J by 5 bases, 3 bases remained unmatched. Germline-derived CDR1 and CDR2 are SGHTS and YDEGEE. CDR3 region: CASSLSSGGVETQYF. DNA of the CDR3: TGTGCCAGCAGCTTGTCTAGCGGGGGGGTTGAGACCCAGTACTTC. The full variable domain, completed using reference TRBV5-8 and TRBJ2-5, is EAGVTQSPTHLIKTRGQQATLRCSPISGHTSVYWYQQALGLGLQFLLWYDEGEERNRGNFPPRFSGRQFPNYSSELNVNALELEDSALYLCASSLSSGGVETQYFGPGTRLLVL.

J is TRBJ1-4 and V is TRBV15, with D tentatively TRBD1 (6 bases). Germline V gives CDR1 LNHNV, CDR2 YYDKDF (reference sequence). The CDR3 length is 15 residues. V was trimmed by 3 bases and J by 7 bases, leaving 15 bases between them. CDR3 amino acids: CATSRETGLLEKLFF. For the CDR3, the DNA is TGTGCCACCAGCAGGGAAACAGGGTTGCTTGAAAAACTGTTTTTT.

The chain is built from TRBV6-1 and TRBJ1-2; D possibly corresponds to TRBD1 (6 bases). This CDR3 has 13 residues. V lost 5 bases and J lost 7, with 14 bases in between. CDR1 is MNHNS, CDR2 SASEGT, per germline. The CDR3 coding sequence is TGTGCCAGCAGTTCGACAGGCTTTGGTGGCTACACCTTC. Residues: CASSSTGFGGYTF.

The chain carries TRBV2 and TRBJ1-2; 9 nucleotides line up with TRBD1. CDR1 is SNHLY, CDR2 FYNNEI, per germline. This CDR3 has 13 residues. The junction had 8 bases not matched to a gene; V was cut back by 8 bases and J by 7 bases. The CDR3 DNA sequence: TGTGCCAGCCAGGGACAGGGTGAATCTGGCTACACCTTC. Translated: CASQGQGESGYTF. Filled out from reference TRBV2 and TRBJ1-2, the complete variable domain reads EPEVTQTPSHQVTQMGQEVILRCVPISNHLYFYWYRQILGQKVEFLVSFYNNEISEKSEIFDDQFSVERPDGSNFTLKIRSTKLEDSAMYFCASQGQGESGYTFGSGTRLTVV.

This clone was observed a handful of times. The J gene is TRBJ1-1, the V gene TRBV5-1, with 9 positions matching TRBD1. The junction had 12 bases not matched to a gene; V was cut back by 4 bases and J by 5 bases. CDR3 length: 16 residues. Germline V gives CDR1 SGHRS, CDR2 YFSETQ. The CDR3 sequence: CASSPGARQGGTEAFF. In nucleotides, the CDR3 is TGCGCCAGCAGCCCGGGGGCGAGACAGGGGGGGACTGAAGCTTTCTTT.

This clone was seen only once. V and J are TRBV11-3 and TRBJ1-6; TRBD1 aligns across 9 bases. V lost 6 bases to trimming and J lost 2 bases; unmatched junction nucleotides: 8. The germline V gene encodes CDR1 SGHNT and CDR2 YENEEA. The CDR3 loop spans 17 amino acids. CDR3: CASSPTGGNAYNSPLHF. CDR3 sequence (DNA): TGTGCCAGCAGTCCAACAGGGGGCAATGCCTATAATTCACCCCTCCACTTT.

The CDR3, as DNA: TGTGCCAGCAGCTTAGGGCTAGCGGAATACAATGAGCAGTTCTTC. Translating gives CASSLGLAEYNEQFF. The chain combines TRBV11-2 with TRBJ2-1, with 7 bases fitting TRBD2. This CDR3 contains 15 residues. Per germline, CDR1 SGHAT and CDR2 FQNNGV. Losses at the gene ends were 1 base for V and 4 bases for J; bases not matched to a gene: 4.

This clone showed up just once. The chain couples TRBV5-6 to TRBJ2-5; the D gene is possibly TRBD1 (5 bases). The germline V gene encodes CDR1 SGHDT and CDR2 YYEEEE. Trimming took 2 bases from V and 1 from J, leaving 9 bases between them. This CDR3 has 14 residues. This chain's CDR3 is CASSFPGIQETQYF. In nucleotides, the CDR3 is TGTGCCAGCAGCTTCCCAGGGATCCAAGAGACCCAGTACTTC. The variable domain in full, with the rest retrieved from reference TRBV5-6 and TRBJ2-5, is DAGVTQSPTHLIKTRGQQVTLRCSPKSGHDTVSWYQQALGQGPQFIFQYYEEEERQRGNFPDRFSGHQFPNYSSELNVNALLLGDSALYLCASSFPGIQETQYFGPGTRLLVL.

This clone came up once. The chain has TRBV9 and TRBJ2-3; the match to TRBD2 covers 9 bases. V gave up 5 bases and J gave up 5 bases; unmatched junction bases: 9. Germline-derived CDR1 and CDR2 are SGDLS and YYNGEE. The CDR3 length is 15 residues. This CDR3 is CASSEGGAGGDTQYF. The CDR3 DNA follows: TGTGCCAGCAGTGAGGGGGGAGCGGGGGGAGATACGCAGTATTTT. Full variable domain (remainder filled in from reference TRBV9 and TRBJ2-3): DSGVTQTPKHLITATGQRVTLRCSPRSGDLSVYWYQQSLDQGLQFLIQYYNGEERAKGNILERFSAQQFPDLHSELNLSSLELGDSALYFCASSEGGAGGDTQYFGPGTRLTVL.

About this clone itself: This specimen includes other DNA sequences encoding the same CDR3. The chain carries TRBV10-2 and TRBJ2-3, with 8 bases matching TRBD1. Per germline, CDR1 WSHSY and CDR2 SAAADI. There are 15 residues in the CDR3. Unmatched junction bases numbered 11, after V lost 6 bases and J lost 6 bases. CDR3 residues: CASSAGTGGSDTQYF. CDR3 DNA sequence: TGCGCCAGCAGCGCCGGGACAGGTGGTTCCGATACGCAGTATTTT.

The chain links TRBV6-6 to TRBJ2-7, with D uncertain. Germline CDR1 MNHNY, CDR2 SVGAGI (reference sequence). V was pared by 5 bases and J by 2 bases, with 7 bases between. This CDR3 is 12 amino acids long. This chain's CDR3 is CASSNEAYEQYF. CDR3 DNA sequence: TGTGCCAGCAGTAACGAGGCCTACGAGCAGTACTTC.

V is TRBV19 and J is TRBJ2-1, with 8 positions matching TRBD2. Trimming removed 6 bases from V and 7 bases from J; junction bases left unmatched: 8. The germline gives CDR1 LNHDA, CDR2 SQIVND (reference sequence). This CDR3 comprises 14 residues. In DNA form, the CDR3 reads TGTGCCAGTAGCTGGGGGCGGGGGGTAAATGAGCAGTTCTTC. It translates to CASSWGRGVNEQFF.

This clone was seen once. This chain links TRBV5-8 with TRBJ2-7; D may be TRBD1 (6 bases). CDR1 and CDR2 from the germline V gene are SGHTS and YDEGEE. V was pared by 3 bases and J by 3 bases, with 10 bases between. CDR3 length: 13 amino acids. The CDR3 DNA is TGTGCCAGCAGCTCGGGACATAACTACGAGCAGTACTTC. Its protein product is CASSSGHNYEQYF.

The gene calls are TRBV2 and TRBJ2-7, with D possibly TRBD2 on 5 matching bases. Deletions cut 6 bases from V and 0 bases from J, with 18 bases between. Germline CDR1 SNHLY, CDR2 FYNNEI. The CDR3 has 16 residues. CDR3 protein: CASRRLTGVSSYEQYF. The CDR3, as DNA: TGTGCCAGCAGACGCCTGACCGGGGTGAGCTCCTACGAGCAGTACTTC.

This chain connects TRBV7-3 to TRBJ2-1; TRBD2 agrees at 7 bases. The J segment lost 6 bases and the V segment lost 6 bases, leaving 11 bases of the junction unmatched. In germline, CDR1 is SGHTA, CDR2 FQGTGA. CDR3 size: 15 residues. The CDR3 loop reads CASRSGSGGINEQFF. The CDR3 DNA sequence: TGTGCCAGCAGATCAGGTTCGGGGGGTATCAATGAGCAGTTCTTC.

The chain carries TRBV2 and TRBJ2-7, with 11 bases that match TRBD2. Germline-derived CDR1 and CDR2 are SNHLY and FYNNEI. V shed 4 bases, J shed 5 bases, and the junction held 4 bases outside the gene matches. The CDR3 spans 14 residues. The CDR3 here is CASSVAGGANEQYF. The CDR3 nucleotides read TGTGCCAGCAGTGTAGCGGGGGGGGCAAACGAGCAGTACTTC.

The rearrangement links TRBV21-1 to TRBJ1-2; TRBD1 is the table's D call and was not checked against the DNA. TRBV21-1 is termed a pseudogene. The CDR3 is 17 amino acids. The CDR3, as DNA: TGTGCCAGCAGCGACCGGGACAGGGGTGGGGCTAACTATGGCTACACCTTC. Translating gives CASSDRDRGGANYGYTF.

The chain carries TRBV27 and TRBJ1-1, with 7 nucleotides matching TRBD1. This CDR3 is built from 16 residues. Trimming at V came to 8 bases and at J to 3 bases, leaving 15 bases not matched to a gene. CDR1 MNHEY and CDR2 SMNVEV come from the germline V gene (reference sequence). The CDR3 nucleotides read TGTGCCAGCGGCCCGGAGGGGGCCCATGAGTACACTGAAGCTTTCTTT. It codes for CASGPEGAHEYTEAFF.

A word on this clone: A far larger clone is a single base away, which makes a read error likely. This chain joins TRBV6-5 and TRBJ1-1; TRBD1 matches 7 bases. Looked up from germline, CDR1 is MNHEY and CDR2 is SVGAGI. This CDR3 is 15 amino acids long. CDR3 residues: CASSIQTGTATEALF. The DNA of the CDR3 is TGTGCCAGCAGCATTCAGACCGGGACAGCCACTGAAGCTCTCTTT.

The rearrangement joins TRBV5-4 to TRBJ1-6; D is possibly TRBD1 (5 bases). Trimming cost V 1 base and J 14 bases, with 16 bases left between them. The CDR3 runs 14 residues. Germline V CDR1 and CDR2: SGHNT, YYREEE (reference sequence). CDR3 sequence (DNA): TGTGCCAGCAGCTTGTGGGGGTCGGGGGGGGCCCTCCACTTT. The encoded protein is CASSLWGSGGALHF.

This clone was observed a few times. This sequence joins TRBV9 and TRBJ1-4; the D is unclear. CDR1 and CDR2 from the germline V gene are SGDLS and YYNGEE. The V and J ends lost 4 bases and 4 bases respectively, with 14 bases between them. The CDR3 covers 15 residues. In DNA, the CDR3 is TGTGCCAGCAGCTCCAATACGGCGGGTAATGAAAAACTGTTTTTT. It codes for CASSSNTAGNEKLFF.